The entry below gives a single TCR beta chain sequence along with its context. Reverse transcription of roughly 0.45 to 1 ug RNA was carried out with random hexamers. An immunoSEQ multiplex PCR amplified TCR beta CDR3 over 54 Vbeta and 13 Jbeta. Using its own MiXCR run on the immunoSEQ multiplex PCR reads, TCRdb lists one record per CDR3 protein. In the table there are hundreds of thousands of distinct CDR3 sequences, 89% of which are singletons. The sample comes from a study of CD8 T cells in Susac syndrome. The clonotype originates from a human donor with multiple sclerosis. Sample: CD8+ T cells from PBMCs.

This CDR3 is CASSPLGRGDEQYF. The CDR3 DNA sequence: TGTGCCAGTAGTCCGCTCGGGAGGGGGGACGAGCAGTACTTC. V and J are TRBV19 and TRBJ2-7; 8 positions match TRBD2. There are 14 residues in the CDR3. The junction had 8 bases not matched to a gene; V was cut back by 5 bases and J by 5 bases. The germline gives CDR1 LNHDA, CDR2 SQIVND (reference sequence).